Listed below are T cell receptor beta chains from one sample, sequenced in a study of monozygotic twins with inflammatory bowel disease. TCRdb re-called the 5' RACE reads and catalogs CDR3 proteins one per entry, DNA excluded. Its clone listing holds roughly 330,000 distinct CDR3 sequences. The source material was blood. The receptors were sampled from a human donor with ulcerative colitis or Crohn's disease, or a healthy co-twin of an affected twin (not recorded which). Each CDR3 is given with its conserved first and last residue.

J gene | V gene | CDR3 protein
TRBJ1-1 | TRBV5-4 | CASSPTQGNTEAFF
TRBJ2-5 | TRBV12-3/TRBV12-4 | CASSLTESRETQYF
TRBJ2-3 | TRBV24-1 | CATSRRPEQGDTQYF
TRBJ2-1 | TRBV7-3 | CASSRDRTPTIEQFF
TRBJ1-1 | TRBV7-6 | CASSLRQGPMNTEAFF
TRBJ2-1 | TRBV6-2/TRBV6-3 | CASKTSYEQFF
TRBJ2-1 | TRBV11-3 | CASSLRSRGGEQFF
TRBJ1-1 | TRBV4-1 | CASSQEIWTGEAFF
TRBJ1-1 | TRBV5-1 | CASSLGASLNTEAFF
TRBJ2-1 | TRBV27 | CASQISGPYNEQFF
TRBJ2-3 | TRBV7-9 | CASSRPTGNTDTQYF
TRBJ2-1 | TRBV4-1 | CASSRVDPSYNEQFF
TRBJ2-4 | TRBV6-5 | CASSYSIGGAKNIQYF
TRBJ1-1 | TRBV27 | CASSRRDRMYAFF
TRBJ2-7 | TRBV5-1 | CASATGLGYEQYF
TRBJ1-1 | TRBV6-6 | CASSNYPGGTEAFF
TRBJ1-5 | TRBV11-2 | CASSLGWDRGNQPQHF
TRBJ2-7 | TRBV15 | CATSRGSRTNYEQYF
TRBJ2-1 | TRBV12-3/TRBV12-4 | CASKGGGGPRNEQFF
TRBJ2-4 | TRBV20-1 | CSAGLVNIQYF
TRBJ2-3 | TRBV2 | CASSSRGRDTQYF
TRBJ2-7 | TRBV28 | CASSFGGDPRYEQYF
TRBJ1-5 | TRBV9 | CASSVEPTGDQPQHF
TRBJ2-1 | TRBV5-6 | CASSLVRGEYNEQFF
TRBJ2-1 | TRBV15 | CATSTNLDEQFF
TRBJ2-7 | TRBV5-1 | CASSLSVDRTPYEQYF
TRBJ1-3 | TRBV29-1 | CSVSRVGTISGNTIYF
TRBJ2-1 | TRBV27 | CASSTLAGGPVFGNEQFF
TRBJ2-5 | TRBV5-1 | CASSFGSPTTGVETQYF
TRBJ2-2 | TRBV5-6 | CASSLSRAGETGELFF
TRBJ2-7 | TRBV7-2 | CASSSRLVSYEQYF
TRBJ2-5 | TRBV5-1 | CASSFVLAGEETQYF
TRBJ2-7 | TRBV29-1 | CSIEDRGGSYEQYF
TRBJ2-5 | TRBV18 | CASSPVWETQYF
TRBJ1-6 | TRBV7-2 | CASSPASGVAAPLHF
TRBJ1-1 | TRBV19 | CASKRDGLSQKTEAFF
TRBJ2-1 | TRBV20-1 | CSAREATGGGNEQFF
TRBJ2-7 | TRBV20-1 | CSARRQGESYEQYF
TRBJ2-1 | TRBV4-1 | CASSQDLGGSSYNEQFF
TRBJ2-3 | TRBV2 | CASSEYRPTDTQYF
TRBJ2-3 | TRBV19 | CASRGLAGTDTQYF
TRBJ1-1 | TRBV5-1 | CASRETGLTEAFF
TRBJ2-1 | TRBV13 | CASSHYNRGLVSPSYSYNEQFF
TRBJ2-2 | TRBV7-3 | CASSPTESMMSGELFF
TRBJ2-5 | TRBV24-1 | CATEGSAGGPSIGTQYF
TRBJ1-5 | TRBV20-1 | CSASGGQPQHF